These T cell receptor beta chains were read from a single sample in a study of PD-1 blockade in classical Hodgkin lymphoma. Repertoires were generated with immunoSEQ multiplex PCR, while TCRdb's copy carries only in-frame clones and drops some. The sample has about 94,000 clones, about 91% seen once. The source material was peripheral blood mononuclear cells (PBMCs), sampled before the second cycle of nivolumab. These receptors were obtained from a human donor with classical Hodgkin lymphoma. The CDR3 runs from the conserved cysteine through the conserved F or W. D genes are given only for firm matches.

CDR3 protein: CASSSRLAGALQSTQYF
CDR3 DNA: TGTGCCAGCAGCTCTAGACTAGCGGGAGCCTTACAATCGACCCAGTACTTC
J gene: TRBJ2-5
V gene: TRBV7-2
D gene: TRBD2

CDR3 protein: CASSLGGSTTGELFF
CDR3 DNA: TGTGCCAGCAGTTTAGGCGGGAGTACGACCGGGGAGCTGTTTTTT
J gene: TRBJ2-2
V gene: TRBV27
D gene: TRBD2

CDR3 protein: CASSMAGVGGYQETQYF
CDR3 DNA: TGTGCCAGTAGTATGGCGGGAGTTGGCGGGTACCAAGAGACCCAGTACTTC
J gene: TRBJ2-5
V gene: TRBV19
D gene: TRBD2

CDR3 protein: CASSPETDSNQPQHF
CDR3 DNA: TGTGCCAGCAGTCCAGAGACGGATAGCAATCAGCCCCAGCATTTT
J gene: TRBJ1-5
V gene: TRBV28
D gene: -

CDR3 protein: CASSPDRGNQPQHF
CDR3 DNA: TGTGCCAGCAGCCCGGACAGGGGTAATCAGCCCCAGCATTTT
J gene: TRBJ1-5
V gene: TRBV27
D gene: TRBD1

CDR3 protein: CASSPTGGASYGYTF
CDR3 DNA: TGTGCCAGCAGCCCCACAGGGGGGGCTAGCTATGGCTACACCTTC
J gene: TRBJ1-2
V gene: TRBV2
D gene: TRBD1

CDR3 protein: CASSSKHSRTSGRALGTGELFF
CDR3 DNA: TGTGCCAGCAGTTCCAAACACTCCCGGACTAGCGGGAGGGCCTTGGGCACCGGGGAGCTGTTTTTT
J gene: TRBJ2-2
V gene: TRBV27
D gene: TRBD2

CDR3 protein: CASKSGTGGPPLHF
CDR3 DNA: TGTGCCAGCAAGTCCGGGACAGGGGGCCCACCCCTCCACTTT
J gene: TRBJ1-6
V gene: TRBV7-2
D gene: TRBD1

CDR3 protein: CASSLATNTEAFF
CDR3 DNA: TGTGCCAGCAGCTTAGCCACGAACACTGAAGCTTTCTTT
J gene: TRBJ1-1
V gene: TRBV7-9
D gene: -

CDR3 protein: CASSFSGGPEETQYF
CDR3 DNA: TGCGCCAGCAGCTTCTCGGGGGGGCCTGAGGAGACCCAGTACTTC
J gene: TRBJ2-5
V gene: TRBV5-1
D gene: TRBD2

CDR3 protein: CASSPGATTGGQGVTDTQYF
CDR3 DNA: TGCGCCAGCAGCCCAGGGGCTACTACCGGGGGACAGGGTGTCACAGATACGCAGTATTTT
J gene: TRBJ2-3
V gene: TRBV5-1
D gene: TRBD1

CDR3 protein: CASSSRGDQETQYF
CDR3 DNA: TGTGCCAGCAGCTCCAGGGGCGACCAAGAGACCCAGTACTTC
J gene: TRBJ2-5
V gene: TRBV7-6
D gene: -

CDR3 protein: CASSLSGWREPSNEQFF
CDR3 DNA: TGTGCCAGCAGTTTATCGGGTTGGCGGGAGCCCAGCAATGAGCAGTTCTTC
J gene: TRBJ2-1
V gene: TRBV28
D gene: TRBD2

CDR3 protein: CASRKQGATNEKLFF
CDR3 DNA: TGTGCCAGCAGGAAACAGGGGGCAACAAATGAAAAACTGTTTTTT
J gene: TRBJ1-4
V gene: TRBV28
D gene: TRBD1